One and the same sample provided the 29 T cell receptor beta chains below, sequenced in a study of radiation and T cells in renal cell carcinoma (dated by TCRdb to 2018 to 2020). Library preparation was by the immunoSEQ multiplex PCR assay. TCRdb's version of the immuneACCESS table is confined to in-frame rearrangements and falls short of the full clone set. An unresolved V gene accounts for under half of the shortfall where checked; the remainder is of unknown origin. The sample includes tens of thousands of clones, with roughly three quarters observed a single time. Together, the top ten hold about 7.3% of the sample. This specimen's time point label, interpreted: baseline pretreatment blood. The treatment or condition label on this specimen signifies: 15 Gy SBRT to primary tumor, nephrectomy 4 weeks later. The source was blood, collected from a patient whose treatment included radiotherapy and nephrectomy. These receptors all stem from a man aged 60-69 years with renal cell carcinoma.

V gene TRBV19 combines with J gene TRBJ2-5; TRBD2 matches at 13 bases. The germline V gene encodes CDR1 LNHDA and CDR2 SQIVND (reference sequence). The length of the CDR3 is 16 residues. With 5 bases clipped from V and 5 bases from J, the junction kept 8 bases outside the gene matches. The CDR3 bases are TGTGCCAGTAGTTTACGGACTAGCGGGGGACGGGAGACCCAGTACTTC. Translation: CASSLRTSGGRETQYF.

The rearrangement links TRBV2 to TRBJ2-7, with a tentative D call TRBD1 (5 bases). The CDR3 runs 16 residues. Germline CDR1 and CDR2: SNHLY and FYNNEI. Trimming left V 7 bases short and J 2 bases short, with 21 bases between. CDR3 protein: CASTSSRVFQTYEQYF. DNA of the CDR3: TGTGCCAGCACAAGCTCCAGGGTTTTTCAAACCTACGAGCAGTACTTC. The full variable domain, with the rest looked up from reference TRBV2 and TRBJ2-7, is EPEVTQTPSHQVTQMGQEVILRCVPISNHLYFYWYRQILGQKVEFLVSFYNNEISEKSEIFDDQFSVERPDGSNFTLKIRSTKLEDSAMYFCASTSSRVFQTYEQYFGPGTRLTVT.

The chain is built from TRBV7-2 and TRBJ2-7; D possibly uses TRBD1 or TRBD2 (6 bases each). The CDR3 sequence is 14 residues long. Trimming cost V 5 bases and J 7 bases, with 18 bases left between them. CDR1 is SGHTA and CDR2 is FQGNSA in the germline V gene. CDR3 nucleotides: TGTGCCAGCAGCGAGGTTCGGGGGCATGGGGAGCAGTACTTC. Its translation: CASSEVRGHGEQYF.

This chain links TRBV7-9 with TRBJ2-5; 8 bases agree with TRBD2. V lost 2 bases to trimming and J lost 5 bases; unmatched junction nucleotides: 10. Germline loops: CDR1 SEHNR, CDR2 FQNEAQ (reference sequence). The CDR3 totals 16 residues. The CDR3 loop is CASSLYHGGAEETQYF. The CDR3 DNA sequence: TGTGCCAGCAGCTTATACCACGGGGGGGCCGAGGAGACCCAGTACTTC.

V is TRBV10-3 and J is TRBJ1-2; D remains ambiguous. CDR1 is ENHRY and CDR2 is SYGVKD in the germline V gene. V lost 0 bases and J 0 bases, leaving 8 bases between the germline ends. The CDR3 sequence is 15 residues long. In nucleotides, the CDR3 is TGTGCCATCAGTGAGTCGATTTCGGCTAACTATGGCTACACCTTC. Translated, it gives CAISESISANYGYTF.

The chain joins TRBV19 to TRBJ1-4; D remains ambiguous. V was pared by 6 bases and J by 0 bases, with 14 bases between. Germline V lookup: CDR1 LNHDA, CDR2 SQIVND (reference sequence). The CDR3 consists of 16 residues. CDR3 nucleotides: TGTGCCAGTAGCCGCCCGGACGGAACAACTAATGAAAAACTGTTTTTT. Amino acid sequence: CASSRPDGTTNEKLFF. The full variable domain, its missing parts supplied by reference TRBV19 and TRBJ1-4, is DGGITQSPKYLFRKEGQNVTLSCEQNLNHDAMYWYRQDPGQGLRLIYYSQIVNDFQKGDIAEGYSVSREKKESFPLTVTSAQKNPTAFYLCASSRPDGTTNEKLFFGSGTQLSVL.

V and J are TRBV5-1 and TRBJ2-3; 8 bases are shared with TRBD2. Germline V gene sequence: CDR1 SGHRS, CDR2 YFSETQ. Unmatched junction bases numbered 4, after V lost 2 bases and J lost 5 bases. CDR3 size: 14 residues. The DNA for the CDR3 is TGCGCCAGCAGCTTTAGCGGGATTGTAGATACGCAGTATTTT. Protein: CASSFSGIVDTQYF.

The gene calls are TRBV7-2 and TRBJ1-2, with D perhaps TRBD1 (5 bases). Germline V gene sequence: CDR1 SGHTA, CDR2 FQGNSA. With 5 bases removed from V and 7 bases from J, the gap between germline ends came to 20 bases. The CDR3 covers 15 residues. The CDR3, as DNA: TGTGCCAGCAGCCCTAATGCTAGGGGAATAGGTGGCTACACCTTC. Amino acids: CASSPNARGIGGYTF.

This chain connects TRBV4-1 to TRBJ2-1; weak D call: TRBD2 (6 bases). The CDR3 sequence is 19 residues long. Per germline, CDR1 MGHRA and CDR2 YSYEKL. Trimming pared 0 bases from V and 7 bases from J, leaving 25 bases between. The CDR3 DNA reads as TGCGCCAGCAGCCAAGATAGAGCTCCTAGCGTCCCTCGCTGGAATGAGCAGTTCTTC. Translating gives CASSQDRAPSVPRWNEQFF.

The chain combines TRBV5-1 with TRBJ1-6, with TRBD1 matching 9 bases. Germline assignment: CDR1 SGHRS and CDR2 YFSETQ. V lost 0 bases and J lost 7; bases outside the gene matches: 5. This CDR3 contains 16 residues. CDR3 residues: CASSLDGQGTNSPLHF. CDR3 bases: TGCGCCAGCAGCTTGGATGGACAGGGGACGAATTCACCCCTCCACTTT.

CDR3 loop: CASSLGQRNSPLHF. CDR3 DNA: TGCGCCAGCAGCTTGGGTCAGCGAAATTCACCCCTCCACTTT. This chain connects TRBV5-1 to TRBJ1-6; D is ambiguous. V lost 0 bases, J lost 7 bases, and 8 bases lay in between. CDR3 length equals 14 residues. In germline, CDR1 is SGHRS, CDR2 YFSETQ.

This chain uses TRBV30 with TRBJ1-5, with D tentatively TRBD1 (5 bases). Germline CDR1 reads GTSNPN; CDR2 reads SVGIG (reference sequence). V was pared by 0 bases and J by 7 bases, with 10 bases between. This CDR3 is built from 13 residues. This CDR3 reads CAWSVQARQPQHF. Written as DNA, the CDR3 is TGTGCCTGGAGTGTACAGGCTAGACAGCCCCAGCATTTT.

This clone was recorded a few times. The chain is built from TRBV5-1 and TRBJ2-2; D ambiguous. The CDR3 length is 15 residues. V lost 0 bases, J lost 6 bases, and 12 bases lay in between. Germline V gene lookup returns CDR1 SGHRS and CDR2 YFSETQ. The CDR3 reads CASSLENKYAGELFF. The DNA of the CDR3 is TGCGCCAGCAGCTTGGAGAACAAATATGCCGGGGAGCTGTTTTTT.

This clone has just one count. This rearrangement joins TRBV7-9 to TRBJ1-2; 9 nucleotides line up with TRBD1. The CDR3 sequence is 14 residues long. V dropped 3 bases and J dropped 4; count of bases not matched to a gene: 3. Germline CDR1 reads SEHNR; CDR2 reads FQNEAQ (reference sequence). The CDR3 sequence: CASSLGQGGYGYTF. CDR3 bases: TGTGCCAGCAGCTTGGGACAGGGAGGCTATGGCTACACCTTC.

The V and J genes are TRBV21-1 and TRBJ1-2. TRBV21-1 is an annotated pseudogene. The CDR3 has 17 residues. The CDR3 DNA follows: TGTGCCAGCAGCAAACCCCTTACTCCAGGGAGCTTTCGGGGCTACACCTTC. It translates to CASSKPLTPGSFRGYTF.

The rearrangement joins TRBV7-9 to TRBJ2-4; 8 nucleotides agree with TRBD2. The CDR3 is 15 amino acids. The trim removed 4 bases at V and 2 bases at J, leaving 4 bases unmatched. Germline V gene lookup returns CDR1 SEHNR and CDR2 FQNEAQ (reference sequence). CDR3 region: CASSSTGGSKNIQYF. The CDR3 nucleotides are TGTGCCAGCAGCTCAACGGGAGGGTCCAAAAACATTCAGTACTTC. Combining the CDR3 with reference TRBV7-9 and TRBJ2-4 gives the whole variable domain DTGVSQNPRHKITKRGQNVTFRCDPISEHNRLYWYRQTLGQGPEFLTYFQNEAQLEKSRLLSDRFSAERPKGSFSTLEIQRTEQGDSAMYLCASSSTGGSKNIQYFGAGTRLSVL.

The chain's CDR3 is CASGLQPWELFF. The DNA for the CDR3 is TGTGCTAGTGGTTTGCAGCCCTGGGAGCTGTTTTTT. V and J are TRBV12-5 and TRBJ2-2; no definite D call. From germline, CDR1 is LGHNT and CDR2 FRNRAP. The V end was cut by 2 bases, the J end by 9 bases, with 7 bases between. This CDR3 contains 12 residues.

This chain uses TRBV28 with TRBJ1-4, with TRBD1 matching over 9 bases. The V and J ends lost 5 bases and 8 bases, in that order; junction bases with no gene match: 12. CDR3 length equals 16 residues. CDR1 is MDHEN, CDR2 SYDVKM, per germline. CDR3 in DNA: TGTGCCAGCAGTACAGGGGGCTCGGGGGCCATGGAAAAACTGTTTTTT. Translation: CASSTGGSGAMEKLFF.

CDR3 nucleotides: TGTGCCAGCAGCCAGGGACAGAACCCAGCCGGGGAGCTGTTTTTT. This gives the protein CASSQGQNPAGELFF. The chain recombines TRBV4-2 with TRBJ2-2; 7 nucleotides agree with TRBD1. This CDR3 contains 15 residues. V was clipped by 3 bases and J by 6 bases; unmatched bases: 7. Looked up from germline, CDR1 is LGHNA and CDR2 is YNFKEQ.

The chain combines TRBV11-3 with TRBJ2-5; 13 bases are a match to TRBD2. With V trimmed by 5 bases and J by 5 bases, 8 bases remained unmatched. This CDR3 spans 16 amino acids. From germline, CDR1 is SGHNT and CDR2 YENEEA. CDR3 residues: CASSPGLAGVGETQYF. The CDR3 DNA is TGTGCCAGCAGCCCCGGACTAGCGGGGGTGGGGGAGACCCAGTACTTC.

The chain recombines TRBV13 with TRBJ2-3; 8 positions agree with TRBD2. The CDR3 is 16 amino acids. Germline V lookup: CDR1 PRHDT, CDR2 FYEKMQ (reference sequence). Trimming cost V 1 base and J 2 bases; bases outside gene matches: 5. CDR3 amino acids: CASSLEASGPTDTQYF. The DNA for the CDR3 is TGTGCCAGCAGCTTAGAGGCTAGCGGGCCCACAGATACGCAGTATTTT.

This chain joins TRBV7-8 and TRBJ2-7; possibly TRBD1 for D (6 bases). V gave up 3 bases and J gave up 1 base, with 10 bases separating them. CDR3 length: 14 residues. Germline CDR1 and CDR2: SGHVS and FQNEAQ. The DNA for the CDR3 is TGTGCCAGCAGCTTCGCCAGGGGATCCTACGAGCAGTACTTC. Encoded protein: CASSFARGSYEQYF. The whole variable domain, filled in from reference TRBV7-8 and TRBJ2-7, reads GAGVSQSPRYKVAKRGQDVALRCDPISGHVSLFWYQQALGQGPEFLTYFQNEAQLDKSGLPSDRFFAERPEGSVSTLKIQRTQQEDSAVYLCASSFARGSYEQYFGPGTRLTVT.

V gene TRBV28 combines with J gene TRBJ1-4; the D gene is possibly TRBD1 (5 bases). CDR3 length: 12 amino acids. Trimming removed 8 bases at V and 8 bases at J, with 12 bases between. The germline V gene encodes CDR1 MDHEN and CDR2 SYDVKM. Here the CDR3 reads CASGALEEKLFF. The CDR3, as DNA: TGTGCCAGCGGGGCCCTGGAGGAAAAACTGTTTTTT.

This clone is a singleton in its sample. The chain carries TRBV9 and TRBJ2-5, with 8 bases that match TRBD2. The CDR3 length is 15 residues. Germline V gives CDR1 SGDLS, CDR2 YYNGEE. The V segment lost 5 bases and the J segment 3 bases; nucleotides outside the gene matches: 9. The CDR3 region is CASSSEAGGKETQYF. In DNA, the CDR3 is TGTGCCAGCAGTTCCGAGGCGGGGGGAAAAGAGACCCAGTACTTC.

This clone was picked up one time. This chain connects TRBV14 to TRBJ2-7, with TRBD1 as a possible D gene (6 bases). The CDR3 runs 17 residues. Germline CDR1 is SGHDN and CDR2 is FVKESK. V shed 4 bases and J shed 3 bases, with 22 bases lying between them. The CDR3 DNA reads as TGTGCCAGCAGCCCCTTCCTATTCGGGACACGGAACTACGAGCAGTACTTC. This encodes CASSPFLFGTRNYEQYF.

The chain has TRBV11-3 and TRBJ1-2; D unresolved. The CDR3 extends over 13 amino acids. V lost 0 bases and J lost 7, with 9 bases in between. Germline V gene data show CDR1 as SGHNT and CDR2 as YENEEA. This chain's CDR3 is CASSLDNMGGYTF. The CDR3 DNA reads TGTGCCAGCAGCTTAGACAATATGGGTGGCTACACCTTC. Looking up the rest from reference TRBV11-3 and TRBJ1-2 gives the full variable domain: EAGVVQSPRYKIIEKKQPVAFWCNPISGHNTLYWYLQNLGQGPELLIRYENEEAVDDSQLPKDRFSAERLKGVDSTLKIQPAELGDSAVYLCASSLDNMGGYTFGSGTRLTVV.

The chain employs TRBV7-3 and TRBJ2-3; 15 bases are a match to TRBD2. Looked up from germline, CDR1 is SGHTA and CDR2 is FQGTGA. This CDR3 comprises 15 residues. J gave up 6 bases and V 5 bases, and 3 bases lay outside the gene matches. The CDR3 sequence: CASSQGLAGGDTQYF. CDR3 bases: TGTGCCAGCAGCCAGGGACTAGCGGGGGGCGATACGCAGTATTTT.

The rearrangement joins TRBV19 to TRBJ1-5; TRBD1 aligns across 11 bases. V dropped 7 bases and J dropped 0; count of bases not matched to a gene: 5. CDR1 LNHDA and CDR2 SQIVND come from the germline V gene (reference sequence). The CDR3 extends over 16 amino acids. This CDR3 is CASTGDRGYSNQPQHF. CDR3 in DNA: TGTGCCAGTACCGGGGACAGGGGGTATAGCAATCAGCCCCAGCATTTT.

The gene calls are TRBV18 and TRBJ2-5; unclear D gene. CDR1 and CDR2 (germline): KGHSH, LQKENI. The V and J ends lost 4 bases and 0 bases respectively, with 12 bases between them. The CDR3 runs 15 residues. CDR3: CASSQLSWYQETQYF. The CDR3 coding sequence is TGTGCCAGCTCACAGTTGTCCTGGTACCAAGAGACCCAGTACTTC.